The clone carrying this TCR beta chain was seen only a few times. Its antigen is not identified. MiXCR, run by TCRdb on the RT-PCR reads, gives a single entry per CDR3 protein. Altogether over 750,000 distinct CDR3 sequences are present, approximately 22% being singletons, with the ten largest covering roughly 10%. Germline loops: CDR1 SQVTM, CDR2 ANQGSEA. With 2 bases clipped from V and 5 bases from J, the junction kept 2 bases outside the gene matches. The CDR3 runs 12 residues. The sample comes from a study of response to subunit inactivated influenza vaccine. General study points: Researchers suggested that each seasonal influenza vaccination recruits few new T cells.

This clonotype originated in a man in his fifties or sixties who received an inactivated influenza vaccine. This material consisted of PBMCs from blood, taken about 5 days after vaccination. This chain uses TRBV29-1 with TRBJ2-5; 7 positions agree with TRBD2. The CDR3 region is CSVEMGGETQYF. CDR3 in DNA: TGCAGCGTTGAAATGGGAGGGGAGACCCAGTACTTC.